The present TCR beta chain was sequenced within a study of cytomegalovirus exposure and HLA in healthy donors (dated by TCRdb to 2016 to 2017). The study in broad terms: An earlier analysis of several hundred of the donors reported 250 to 350 Gb of sequence data and some 120 million unique TCR beta sequences from 150 million to 200 million T cells. An early release covering just under 650 HLA-typed donors comprised approximately 290 gigabases of sequencing data and approximately 80 million unique TCR sequences. Among the roughly 390 genotyped donors, around 79% belonged to the genetic ancestry cluster associated with self-reported Caucasian donors. The study was designed to test whether signatures of past pathogen exposure could be identified by cataloging public T cell receptors. The study profiled the T cell repertoires of hundreds of subjects by immunosequencing and related them to cytomegalovirus serostatus. In addition to the first cohort of 650 to 750 subjects, a separate validation cohort of over 90 different subjects was used. High-throughput TCR immunosequencing, statistical association of individual TCRs with disease status, and machine learning were combined to predict cytomegalovirus infection status. In a later analysis, previously published TCR beta repertoires from 550 to 700 donors were re-analyzed and high-resolution HLA genotyping was added so that TCR occurrence patterns could be studied. Rather than using new phenotypic data, the later analysis identified candidate immune exposures from TCR beta sequences and from how often those sequences occurred across donors. An earlier analysis of around 580 of the donors used high-throughput TCR beta sequencing to judge whether each TCR beta V gene segment behaved as functional or pseudogenic. Alongside the repertoire data, information on donor age, sex, ethnicity and CMV serostatus was compiled. Genome-wide SNP genotypes for about three fifths of the roughly 670 donors were used in a later genetic analysis, which treated that subset as a discovery cohort. All discovery cohort repertoires had been generated on a single sequencing platform. Both class I and class II loci were covered by HLA typing, at four-digit resolution. Typing coverage varied by locus: roughly 620-640 donors for A, B, C, DRB1 and DQB1; approximately 560 for DQA1; about 600 for DPA1; more than 450 for DPB1. Because of strong linkage in the cohort, four or five DR-DQ haplotypes were treated as single units for association and clustering. Among 300 to 450 genotyped donors of the cohort, an average of around 240,000 unique TCR beta nucleotide sequences were sequenced per donor, 15% to 20% of them non-productive.

The cohort consisted of 600 to 700 healthy bone marrow donors. All cohort members were sampled while nominally healthy, although unrecorded immune exposures were likely present. The donor tested CMV seropositive, placing the donor among the roughly 300 seropositive members of the cohort. Each donor provided a peripheral blood sample, and peripheral blood mononuclear cells were used for TCR beta sequencing. The Qiagen DNeasy Blood Extraction Kit was used to extract genomic DNA from the blood cell samples. This clone was counted only a few times. Its recognized antigen is unknown. Base quality data are lacking; no much larger clone is found one base away. Libraries were built with the immunoSEQ multiplex PCR assay. For the multiplex PCR, a mixture combining 60 forward primers for TCR Vbeta segments and 13 reverse primers for TCR Jbeta segments was used. Amplification of the CDR3 region of rearranged TCR beta genes was performed with a multiplex PCR assay on genomic DNA. The amplified TCR beta libraries were sequenced on the Illumina HiSeq System as 87-base-pair reads. Turning to the authors' computational methods: A later analysis counted about 80 million unique TCR beta chains across the 670 or so repertoires, and around 9.9 million of these chains were shared by at least two donors. To remove PCR and sequencing errors, raw reads were error-corrected and collapsed into unique sequences using a nearest-neighbor algorithm that merged closely related sequences. CDR3 sequences were aligned to IMGT reference sequences to assign V, D and J gene segments. For a sequence to be retained, a match of at least six nucleotides was required to both a V gene segment and a J gene segment. Rearrangements were called productive when the CDR3 lacked stop codons and stayed in frame with V and J; all others were non-productive. CDR3 was defined according to IMGT convention as the region running from the second conserved V-encoded cysteine to the conserved J-encoded phenylalanine. In an earlier analysis of roughly 610 of the donors, sequences lacking an unambiguous match to a single V gene segment were excluded. An earlier analysis of over 450 of the donors classified V segments as functional when productive rearrangements were above 56.7% and as segregating when the standard deviation between donors was above 5%. To diagnose cytomegalovirus status from the catalog of TCR beta chain sequences, a statistical classification framework was built. V and J gene assignment, in a later analysis, came from comparing TCR nucleotide sequences with IMGT/GENE-DB human TR gene sequences. Using the TCRdist pipeline, a later analysis assigned CDR3 sequences along with most-parsimonious VDJ recombination scenarios. In a later analysis, each TCR beta chain was defined by its CDR3 amino acid sequence together with its V-gene family, and reads without a unique V-gene family were excluded. In a later analysis, 450 to 600 highly shared, low-generation-probability nucleotide sequences were removed to address suspected cross-contamination and a sequencing artifact. A later analysis calculated a clonal expansion index for each public chain from normalized within-repertoire ranks of inferred template counts. In a later analysis, generation probabilities were computed using a VDJ recombination model fitted to out-of-frame rearrangements, and the results were checked against IGoR. A later analysis scored TCR-TCR, TCR-HLA and TCR-CMV co-occurrence with hypergeometric tests, applying a repertoire-size bias correction to TCR pairs. To estimate false discovery rates, a later analysis permuted the HLA or CMV assignments 20 times. In a later analysis, co-occurring TCRs were grouped with DBSCAN, and TCRdist sequence similarity was added when clustering was performed within HLA-allele-positive subsets. Repertoires with fewer than 30,000 or more than 120,000 public chains, plus five repertoires with anomalous nucleotide sharing, were excluded from co-occurrence clustering. In TCRdb, the immuneACCESS table is reduced to in-frame sequences with V and J assigned. These tables do not hold every clone; where another copy was compared, an unresolved V gene accounts for under half, and the others remain unexplained. That table is the source of V, J and clone size, and D and trimming were worked out from the DNA. The sample contains some 90,000 clones, about 80% of them found a single time. Roughly 5% of the sample is taken by the ten largest.

The CDR3 covers 15 residues, taking in both the cysteine and the phenylalanine. CDR3 DNA is the only sequence kept; it has 45 bases, read in frame from the first base. CDR1 and CDR2, looked up from the germline V gene, are MNHEY and SVGAGI. Trimming removed 6 bases from V and 3 bases from J; the gene matches leave 8 bases unexplained. Overall results and qualifications from the work: In this cohort, only TCR beta chains were sequenced, and detectable features were limited by the absence of alpha or paired-chain data. A later analysis found that most CMV-associated TCR beta chains appeared HLA-restricted, with HLA associations seemingly driven largely by CMV exposure. In a later analysis, the rate of TCR association differed among HLA loci, with DRB1 alleles having the most associated TCRs and HLA-C alleles having the fewest. The earlier analysis of approximately 540 of the donors excluded roughly 17 rarely observed V segments, including chromosome 9 orphons, because counts were too low. Because HLA typing was unavailable for some donors at each locus, only the typed subset was used in association tests. Linkage disequilibrium might explain the correlated functional status among segregating V segments, but an unknown experimental factor could not be excluded. The sequencing pipeline was judged likely to have produced a cluster of highly shared sequence variants as a technical artifact. A total of 150 or so TCR beta chains were listed by the study as associated with cytomegalovirus. A later analysis associated about 17,000 TCR beta sequences with specific HLA alleles at a false discovery rate of 0.05. In a later genetic analysis, fewer N-insertions in productive TCRs were reported among donors in an Asian-associated ancestry cluster than the 666-donor mean. A further reported finding was that TCR beta sequences accurately predicted the HLA-A and HLA-B alleles for most subjects in the first cohort. Strong co-occurrence of HLA alleles, especially DR and DQ, made assigning TCR associations to individual alleles difficult. In both the original and validation cohorts, the classifier was reported to diagnose cytomegalovirus status with high specificity and sensitivity. While some public TCRs were present in many individuals, most TCR sequences turned up only very rarely across donors. Because the 87-base-pair reads could not distinguish some IMGT-functional V segments, including TRBV6-2 and TRBV6-3, those segments were excluded. A later analysis reported that several top co-occurrence clusters appeared linked to parvovirus B19, influenza, CMV and Epstein-Barr virus. In a later genetic analysis, a missense DCLRE1C variant was associated with V-gene and J-gene trimming of TCR beta chains, and the association was replicated in an independent cohort. In an earlier analysis of more than 450 of the donors, most TCR beta V segments were observed in productive rearrangements about 90% or about 30% of the time, broadly matching IMGT annotations. The authors suggested that the approach could potentially be generalized to other disease states and immunological phenotypes. Immune exposure information for the cohort was limited to CMV serostatus. Presence/absence analyses assumed roughly uniform sequencing depth across donors, an assumption that may not hold. A later analysis found that HLA-associated TCR beta chains were more clonally expanded and had lower generation probabilities than equally common non-associated chains. In vitro tests confirmed that a few of the cytomegalovirus-associated TCR beta chains recognize cytomegalovirus antigens.

Sequenced sample: PBMCs. The sequence derives from a man aged 25 to 45 in good health and CMV-seropositive. The rearrangement joined TRBV6-5 to TRBJ1-5, with TRBD1 identical over 7 junction bases. The sequenced DNA: TGTGCCAGCAGCATCAACAGGGGTTCCAATCAGCCCCAGCATTTT. It specifies CASSINRGSNQPQHF.